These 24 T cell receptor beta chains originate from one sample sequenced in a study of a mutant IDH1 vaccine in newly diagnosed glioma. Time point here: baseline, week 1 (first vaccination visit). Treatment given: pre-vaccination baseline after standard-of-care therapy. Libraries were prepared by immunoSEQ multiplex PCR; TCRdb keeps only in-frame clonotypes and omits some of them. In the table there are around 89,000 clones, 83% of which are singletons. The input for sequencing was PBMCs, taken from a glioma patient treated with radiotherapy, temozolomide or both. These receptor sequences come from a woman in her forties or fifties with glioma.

In nucleotides, the CDR3 is TGTGCCAGCAGCCCGATGACAGGAAGCCCCTACGAGCAGTACTTC. Encoded protein: CASSPMTGSPYEQYF. This chain connects TRBV14 to TRBJ2-7; D possibly corresponds to TRBD1 (6 bases). V was shortened by 4 bases and J by 2 bases, with 15 bases between the two germline ends. Germline assignment: CDR1 SGHDN and CDR2 FVKESK. The CDR3 contains 15 residues. Combining the CDR3 with reference TRBV14 and TRBJ2-7 gives the whole variable domain EAGVTQFPSHSVIEKGQTVTLRCDPISGHDNLYWYRRVMGKEIKFLLHFVKESKQDESGMPNNRFLAERTGGTYSTLKVQPAELEDSGVYFCASSPMTGSPYEQYFGPGTRLTVT.

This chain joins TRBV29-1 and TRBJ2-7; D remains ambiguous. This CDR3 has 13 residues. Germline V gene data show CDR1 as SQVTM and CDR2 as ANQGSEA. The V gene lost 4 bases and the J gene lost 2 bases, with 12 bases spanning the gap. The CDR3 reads CSVGGNSPYEQYF. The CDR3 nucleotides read TGCAGCGTTGGGGGTAACAGTCCCTACGAGCAGTACTTC.

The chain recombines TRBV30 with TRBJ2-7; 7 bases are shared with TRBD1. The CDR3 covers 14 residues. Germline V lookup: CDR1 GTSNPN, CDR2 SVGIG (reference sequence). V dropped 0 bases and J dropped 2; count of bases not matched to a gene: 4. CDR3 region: CAWSVYTGAYEQYF. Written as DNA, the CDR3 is TGTGCCTGGAGTGTATATACAGGGGCCTACGAGCAGTACTTC.

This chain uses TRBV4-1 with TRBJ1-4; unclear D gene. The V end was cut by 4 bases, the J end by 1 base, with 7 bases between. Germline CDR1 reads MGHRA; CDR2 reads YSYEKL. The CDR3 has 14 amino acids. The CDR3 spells CASSPAVTNEKLFF. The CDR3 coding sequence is TGCGCCAGCAGCCCGGCAGTAACTAATGAAAAACTGTTTTTT.

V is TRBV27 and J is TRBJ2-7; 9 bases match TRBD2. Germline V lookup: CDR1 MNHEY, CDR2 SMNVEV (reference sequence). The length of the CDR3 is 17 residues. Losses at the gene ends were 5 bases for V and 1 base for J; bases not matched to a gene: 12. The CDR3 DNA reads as TGTGCCAGCAGTCTAGGGGGAGGCGGGGGGGCTTCCTACGAGCAGTACTTC. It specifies CASSLGGGGGASYEQYF.

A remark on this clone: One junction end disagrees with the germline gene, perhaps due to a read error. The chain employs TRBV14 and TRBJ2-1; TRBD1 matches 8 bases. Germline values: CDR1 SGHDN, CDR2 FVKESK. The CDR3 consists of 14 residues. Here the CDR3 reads CASRQDRVSGEQFF. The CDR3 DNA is TGTGCCAGCCGCCAGGACAGGGTTTCCGGTGAGCAGTTCTTC.

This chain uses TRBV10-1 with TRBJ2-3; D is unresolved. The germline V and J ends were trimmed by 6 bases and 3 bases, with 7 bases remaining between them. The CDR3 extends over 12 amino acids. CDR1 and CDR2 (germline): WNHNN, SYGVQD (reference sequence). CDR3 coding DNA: TGCGCCAGCAGAAATCAGACAGATACGCAGTATTTT. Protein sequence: CASRNQTDTQYF.

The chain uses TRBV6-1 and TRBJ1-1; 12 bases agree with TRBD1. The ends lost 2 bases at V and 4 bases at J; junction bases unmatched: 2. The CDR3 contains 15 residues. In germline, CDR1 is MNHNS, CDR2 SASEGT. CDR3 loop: CASSELGQGATEAFF. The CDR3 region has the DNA TGTGCCAGCAGTGAATTGGGACAGGGGGCCACTGAAGCTTTCTTT.

In DNA form, the CDR3 reads TGTGCCAGCTGGGGCGGCGAGAGAAATTCACCCCTCCACTTT. Amino acid sequence: CASWGGERNSPLHF. This chain joins TRBV6-6 and TRBJ1-6; D perhaps matches TRBD1 (5 bases). The V gene lost 8 bases and the J gene lost 7 bases, with 15 bases spanning the gap. From germline, CDR1 is MNHNY and CDR2 SVGAGI (reference sequence). This CDR3 is 14 amino acids long.

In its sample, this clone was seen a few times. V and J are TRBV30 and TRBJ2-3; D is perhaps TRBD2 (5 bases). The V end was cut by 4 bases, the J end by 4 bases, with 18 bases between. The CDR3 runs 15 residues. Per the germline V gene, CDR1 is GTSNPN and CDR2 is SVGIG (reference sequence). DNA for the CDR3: TGTGCCTGGAACTTGTTAGGACTCCAGTCAGATACGCAGTATTTT. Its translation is CAWNLLGLQSDTQYF.

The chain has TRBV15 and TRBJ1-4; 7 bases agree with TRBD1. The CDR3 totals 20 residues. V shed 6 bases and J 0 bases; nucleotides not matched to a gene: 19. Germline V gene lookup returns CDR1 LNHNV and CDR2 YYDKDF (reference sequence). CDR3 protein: CATSGGESLQGTSTNEKLFF. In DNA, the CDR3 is TGTGCCACCAGTGGGGGGGAGAGCTTACAGGGGACGTCAACTAATGAAAAACTGTTTTTT.

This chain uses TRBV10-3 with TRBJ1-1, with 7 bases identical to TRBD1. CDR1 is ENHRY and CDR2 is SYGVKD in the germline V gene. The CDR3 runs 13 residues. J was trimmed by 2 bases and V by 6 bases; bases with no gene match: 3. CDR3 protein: CAIRRQGNTEAFF. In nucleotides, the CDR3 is TGTGCCATCAGACGACAGGGCAACACTGAAGCTTTCTTT.

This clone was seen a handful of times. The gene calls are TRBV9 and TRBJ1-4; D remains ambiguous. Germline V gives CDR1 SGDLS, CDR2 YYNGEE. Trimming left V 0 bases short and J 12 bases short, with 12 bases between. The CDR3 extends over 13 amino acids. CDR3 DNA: TGTGCCAGCAGCGTAGGGGTAGTGGATGAACTGTTTTTT. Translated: CASSVGVVDELFF.

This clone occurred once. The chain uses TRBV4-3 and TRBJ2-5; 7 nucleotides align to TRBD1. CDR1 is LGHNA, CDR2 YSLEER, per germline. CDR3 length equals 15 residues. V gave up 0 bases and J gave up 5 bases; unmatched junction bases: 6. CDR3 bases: TGCGCCAGCAGCCAAGATCTTAGGGGGCCGGAGACCCAGTACTTC. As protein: CASSQDLRGPETQYF.

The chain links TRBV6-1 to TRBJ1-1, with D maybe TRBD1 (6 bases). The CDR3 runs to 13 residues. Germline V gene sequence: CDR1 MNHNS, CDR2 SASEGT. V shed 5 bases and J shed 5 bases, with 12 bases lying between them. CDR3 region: CASSPQGRTEAFF. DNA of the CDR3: TGTGCCAGCAGTCCACAGGGTCGAACTGAAGCTTTCTTT.

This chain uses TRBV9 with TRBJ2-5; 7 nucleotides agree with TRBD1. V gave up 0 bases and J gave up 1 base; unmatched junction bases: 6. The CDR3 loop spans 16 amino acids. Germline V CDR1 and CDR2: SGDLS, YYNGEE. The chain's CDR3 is CASSVDSGGFQETQYF. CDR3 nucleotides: TGTGCCAGCAGCGTAGATTCAGGGGGATTCCAAGAGACCCAGTACTTC. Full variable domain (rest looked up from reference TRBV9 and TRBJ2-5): DSGVTQTPKHLITATGQRVTLRCSPRSGDLSVYWYQQSLDQGLQFLIQYYNGEERAKGNILERFSAQQFPDLHSELNLSSLELGDSALYFCASSVDSGGFQETQYFGPGTRLLVL.

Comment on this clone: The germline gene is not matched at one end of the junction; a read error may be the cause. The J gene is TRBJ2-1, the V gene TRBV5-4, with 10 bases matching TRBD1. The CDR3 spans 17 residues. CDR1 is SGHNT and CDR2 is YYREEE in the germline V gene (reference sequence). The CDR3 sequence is CTSSLAKGTGASNEQFF. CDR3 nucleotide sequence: TGTACCAGCAGCTTGGCCAAAGGGACAGGGGCGTCGAATGAGCAGTTCTTC.

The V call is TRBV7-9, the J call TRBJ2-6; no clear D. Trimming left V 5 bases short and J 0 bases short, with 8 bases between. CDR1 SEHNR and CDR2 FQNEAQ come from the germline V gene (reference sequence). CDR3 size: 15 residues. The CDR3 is CASSLDYSGANVLTF. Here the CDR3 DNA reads TGTGCCAGCAGCCTTGATTACTCTGGGGCCAACGTCCTGACTTTC.

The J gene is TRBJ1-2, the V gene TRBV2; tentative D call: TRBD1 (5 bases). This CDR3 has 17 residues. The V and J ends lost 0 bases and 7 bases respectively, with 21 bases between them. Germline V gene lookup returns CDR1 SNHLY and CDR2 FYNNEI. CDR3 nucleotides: TGTGCCAGCAGTGAAGCCGCAGGGAACCGGTTAGCTTCTGGCTACACCTTC. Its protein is CASSEAAGNRLASGYTF.

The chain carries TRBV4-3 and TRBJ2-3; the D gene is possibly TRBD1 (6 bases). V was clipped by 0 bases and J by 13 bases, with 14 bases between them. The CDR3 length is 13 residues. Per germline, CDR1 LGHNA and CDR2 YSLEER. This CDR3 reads CASSQDLGAAEYF. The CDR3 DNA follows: TGCGCCAGCAGCCAAGATCTGGGGGCTGCGGAGTATTTT.

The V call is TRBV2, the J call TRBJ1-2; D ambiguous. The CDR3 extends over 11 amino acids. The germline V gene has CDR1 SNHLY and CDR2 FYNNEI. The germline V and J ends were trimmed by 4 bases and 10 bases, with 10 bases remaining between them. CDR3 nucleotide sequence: TGTGCCAGCAGTGCGCTACAGCTCTACACCTTC. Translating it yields CASSALQLYTF.

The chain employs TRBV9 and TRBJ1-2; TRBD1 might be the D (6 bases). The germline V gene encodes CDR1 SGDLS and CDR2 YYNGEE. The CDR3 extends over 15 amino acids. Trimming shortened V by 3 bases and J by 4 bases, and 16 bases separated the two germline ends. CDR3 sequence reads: CASSAGGQGGYGYTF. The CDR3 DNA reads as TGTGCCAGCAGCGCCGGGGGGCAAGGTGGCTATGGCTACACCTTC.

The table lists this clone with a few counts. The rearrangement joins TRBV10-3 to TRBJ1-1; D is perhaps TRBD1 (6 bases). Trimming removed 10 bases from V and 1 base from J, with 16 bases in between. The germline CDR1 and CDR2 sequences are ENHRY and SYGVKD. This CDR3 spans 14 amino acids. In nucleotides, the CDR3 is TGTGCCACCAAGTCCGAGACAGGGAACACTGAAGCTTTCTTT. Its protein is CATKSETGNTEAFF.

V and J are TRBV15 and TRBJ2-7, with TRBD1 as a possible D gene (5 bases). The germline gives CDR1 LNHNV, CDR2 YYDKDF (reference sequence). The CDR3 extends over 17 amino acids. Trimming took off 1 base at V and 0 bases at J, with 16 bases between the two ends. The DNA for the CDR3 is TGTGCCACCAGCAGAGTGGCGGTAAGTGACAGCTCCTACGAGCAGTACTTC. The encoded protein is CATSRVAVSDSSYEQYF.